This passage covers 31 T cell receptor beta chains from one sample sequenced in a study of blood T cell repertoires in COVID-19. Some clones are missing from TCRdb's copy, which holds only in-frame ones; the method was immunoSEQ multiplex PCR. Here the sample spans 200,000 or so clones, roughly 82% being singletons. Sequenced sample: peripheral blood. Receptor source: a man in his forties who had recovered from COVID-19.

This clone was observed a few times. The chain's CDR3 is CASSLAVSQGAEAFF. The CDR3 bases are TGCGCCAGCAGCTTGGCCGTCTCCCAGGGCGCTGAAGCTTTCTTT. V usage is TRBV5-1 and J usage is TRBJ1-1, with D possibly being TRBD1 (5 bases). Germline assignment: CDR1 SGHRS and CDR2 YFSETQ. Trimming stripped 0 bases from V and 6 bases from J, with 15 bases between. This CDR3 is 15 amino acids long.

The chain couples TRBV5-5 to TRBJ1-3; D is uncertain. Germline V gene sequence: CDR1 SGHKS, CDR2 YYEKEE (reference sequence). V was trimmed by 0 bases and J by 4 bases, leaving 11 bases between them. The CDR3 covers 15 residues. The DNA of the CDR3 is TGTGCCAGCAGCTTGGTCCCGTTCCCCGGAAACACCATATATTTT. Protein sequence: CASSLVPFPGNTIYF.

CDR3 amino acids: CASSLTGTGITGELFF. CDR3 DNA: TGCGCCAGCAGCTTGACCGGGACAGGGATTACCGGGGAGCTGTTTTTT. The V gene is TRBV5-1, the J gene TRBJ2-2; 9 positions agree with TRBD1. Germline V gene lookup returns CDR1 SGHRS and CDR2 YFSETQ. CDR3 length: 16 residues. The V gene end was trimmed by 1 base and the J gene end by 5 bases; junction bases not matched to a gene: 6. Together with reference TRBV5-1 and TRBJ2-2, the CDR3 gives the full variable domain: KAGVTQTPRYLIKTRGQQVTLSCSPISGHRSVSWYQQTPGQGLQFLFEYFSETQRNKGNFPGRFSGRQFSNSRSEMNVSTLELGDSALYLCASSLTGTGITGELFFGEGSRLTVL.

J is TRBJ1-2 and V is TRBV7-8; possible D gene TRBD1, 5 bases. Germline V gene data show CDR1 as SGHVS and CDR2 as FQNEAQ. This CDR3 is built from 15 residues. The V end lost 5 bases, the J end lost 3 bases, and 16 bases lay between the germline ends. CDR3 amino acids: CASSQWQGQDYGYTF. In DNA, the CDR3 is TGTGCCAGCAGCCAATGGCAGGGTCAGGACTATGGCTACACCTTC.

This rearrangement joins TRBV2 to TRBJ2-1; 10 positions agree with TRBD2. This CDR3 is 14 amino acids long. V lost 8 bases and J lost 0; bases outside the gene matches: 1. CDR1 and CDR2 (germline): SNHLY, FYNNEI. In DNA form, the CDR3 reads TGTGCCAGCTCTAGCGGGAGCTCCTACAATGAGCAGTTCTTC. Translation gives CASSSGSSYNEQFF. Based on the CDR3 plus reference TRBV2 and TRBJ2-1, the full variable domain is EPEVTQTPSHQVTQMGQEVILRCVPISNHLYFYWYRQILGQKVEFLVSFYNNEISEKSEIFDDQFSVERPDGSNFTLKIRSTKLEDSAMYFCASSSGSSYNEQFFGPGTRLTVL.

CDR3 sequence reads: CSGGEGPAQNTEAFF. In DNA form, the CDR3 reads TGCAGCGGGGGAGAGGGTCCAGCCCAGAACACTGAAGCTTTCTTT. This chain connects TRBV29-1 to TRBJ1-1; D remains unclear. Per germline, CDR1 SQVTM and CDR2 ANQGSEA. The V end lost 7 bases, the J end lost 1 base, and 19 bases lay between the germline ends. CDR3 length: 15 residues.

This chain links TRBV6-5 with TRBJ1-6; D gene uncertain. The CDR3 totals 13 residues. Germline CDR1 MNHEY, CDR2 SVGAGI. The V gene lost 5 bases and the J gene lost 8 bases, with 10 bases spanning the gap. CDR3 in amino acids: CASSKKRDSPLHF. In DNA form, the CDR3 reads TGTGCCAGCAGTAAAAAGAGGGATTCACCCCTCCACTTT.

The chain couples TRBV4-1 to TRBJ1-2, with 8 positions matching TRBD1. Germline-derived CDR1 and CDR2 are MGHRA and YSYEKL. The J segment lost 6 bases and the V segment lost 0 bases, leaving 9 bases of the junction unmatched. The CDR3 has 16 residues. The CDR3 nucleotides read TGCGCCAGCAGCCAAGAGGTGGCAGGACAGGGAGATGGCTACACCTTC. Translating it yields CASSQEVAGQGDGYTF.

The chain employs TRBV5-1 and TRBJ1-1; the match to TRBD1 covers 9 bases. Germline V gene data show CDR1 as SGHRS and CDR2 as YFSETQ. The CDR3 has 16 residues. The junction had 8 bases not matched to a gene; V was cut back by 1 base and J by 4 bases. The CDR3 bases are TGCGCCAGCAGCTTGAAAGGGACAGGGTTGGGCACTGAAGCTTTCTTT. Translating gives CASSLKGTGLGTEAFF. Supplemented by reference TRBV5-1 and TRBJ1-1, the full variable domain reads KAGVTQTPRYLIKTRGQQVTLSCSPISGHRSVSWYQQTPGQGLQFLFEYFSETQRNKGNFPGRFSGRQFSNSRSEMNVSTLELGDSALYLCASSLKGTGLGTEAFFGQGTRLTVV.

V usage is TRBV11-2 and J usage is TRBJ1-1; D is unclear. The germline gives CDR1 SGHAT, CDR2 FQNNGV. Trimming removed 2 bases at V and 0 bases at J, with 10 bases between. This CDR3 contains 15 residues. Here the CDR3 DNA reads TGTGCCAGCAGCTTATTTGGGAGCATGAACACTGAAGCTTTCTTT. Protein product: CASSLFGSMNTEAFF.

The V gene is TRBV5-6, the J gene TRBJ2-2, with TRBD1 matching 8 bases. The V segment lost 4 bases and the J segment 1 base; nucleotides outside the gene matches: 6. The CDR3 is made up of 16 amino acids. Germline CDR1 is SGHDT and CDR2 is YYEEEE. CDR3 region: CASSPSGTGNTGELFF. The CDR3 DNA sequence: TGTGCCAGCAGCCCCTCCGGGACAGGGAACACCGGGGAGCTGTTTTTT.

The gene calls are TRBV2 and TRBJ2-5; 8 bases are shared with TRBD2. The CDR3 runs 14 residues. J lost 5 bases, V lost 6 bases, and 8 bases had no gene match. CDR1 is SNHLY and CDR2 is FYNNEI in the germline V gene. The CDR3, as DNA: TGTGCCAGCAGAATAGGACTAGCTGGCGAGACCCAGTACTTC. Translating gives CASRIGLAGETQYF.

The rearrangement joins TRBV7-9 to TRBJ2-3, with 13 bases aligning to TRBD2. The ends lost 4 bases at V and 2 bases at J; junction bases unmatched: 9. CDR1 is SEHNR, CDR2 FQNEAQ, per germline (reference sequence). This CDR3 comprises 18 residues. As DNA, the CDR3 is TGTGCCAGCAGCTCCCGAAGGGGACTAGCGGGGACCACAGATACGCAGTATTTT. This gives the protein CASSSRRGLAGTTDTQYF.

This clone showed up just once. This sequence joins TRBV19 and TRBJ1-3; D is unclear. The CDR3 has 16 amino acids. V was shortened by 7 bases and J by 1 base, with 17 bases between the two germline ends. Germline values: CDR1 LNHDA, CDR2 SQIVND (reference sequence). Here the CDR3 DNA reads TGTGCCAGTACCCCCGGGAATTTTAGATCTGGAAACACCATATATTTT. Its protein is CASTPGNFRSGNTIYF.

This chain links TRBV18 with TRBJ1-2; possible D gene TRBD1, 5 bases. V gave up 3 bases and J gave up 0 bases, with 17 bases separating them. Germline CDR1 KGHSH, CDR2 LQKENI. There are 17 residues in the CDR3. The CDR3 reads CASSPVNQGHTNYGYTF. CDR3 bases: TGTGCCAGCTCACCGGTGAACCAGGGCCACACTAACTATGGCTACACCTTC.

This chain joins TRBV20-1 and TRBJ2-3, with 9 bases aligning to TRBD2. The CDR3 runs 18 residues. Trimming cost V 3 bases and J 0 bases; bases outside gene matches: 13. CDR1 is DFQATT and CDR2 is SNEGSKA in the germline V gene (reference sequence). The chain's CDR3 is CSASLWVAGDPSTDTQYF. The CDR3 DNA is TGCAGTGCTAGTCTTTGGGTAGCGGGAGACCCGAGCACAGATACGCAGTATTTT.

The V gene is TRBV14, the J gene TRBJ2-2; D is undetermined. V lost 4 bases to trimming and J lost 3 bases, with 9 bases between them. The CDR3 length is 14 residues. The germline gives CDR1 SGHDN, CDR2 FVKESK. The CDR3 loop reads CASSLNSYTGELFF. The CDR3 bases are TGTGCCAGCAGCCTTAACAGCTACACCGGGGAGCTGTTTTTT.

The rearrangement uses TRBV30 and TRBJ2-7; 11 nucleotides line up with TRBD1. The germline CDR1 and CDR2 sequences are GTSNPN and SVGIG (reference sequence). This CDR3 has 13 amino acids. V trimming: 3 bases; J trimming: 4 bases; junction bases outside the gene matches: 2. The CDR3 is CAWRGDRGYEQYF. The CDR3 coding sequence is TGTGCCTGGAGAGGGGACAGGGGGTACGAGCAGTACTTC.

This clone was found once. The V and J genes are TRBV2 and TRBJ2-3, with no clear D. The CDR3 loop spans 10 amino acids. The germline gives CDR1 SNHLY, CDR2 FYNNEI. The CDR3 bases are TGTGCGTCGGGTGAAGATACGCAGTATTTT. Its translation: CASGEDTQYF.

V is TRBV11-2 and J is TRBJ1-1; 7 positions agree with TRBD1. The V segment lost 5 bases and the J segment 0 bases; nucleotides outside the gene matches: 9. Germline assignment: CDR1 SGHAT and CDR2 FQNNGV. The CDR3 totals 16 residues. The CDR3 region has the DNA TGTGCCAGCAGCCCAGTCACGGGACAGCTGAACACTGAAGCTTTCTTT. Amino acid sequence: CASSPVTGQLNTEAFF.

The rearrangement uses TRBV29-1 and TRBJ2-1; D is undetermined. V shed 4 bases and J shed 6 bases, with 16 bases lying between them. The CDR3 spans 14 residues. CDR1 is SQVTM, CDR2 ANQGSEA, per germline. CDR3 coding DNA: TGCAGCGTTGGTAAGAGTGCGGCCCTCAATGAGCAGTTCTTC. It specifies CSVGKSAALNEQFF.

The chain uses TRBV18 and TRBJ2-1, with TRBD2 matching over 10 bases. The CDR3 has 19 residues. Germline CDR1 and CDR2: KGHSH and LQKENI. Trimming removed 2 bases from V and 0 bases from J; junction bases left unmatched: 10. CDR3: CASSPIRLAGASSYNEQFF. CDR3 sequence (DNA): TGTGCCAGCTCACCAATAAGGCTAGCGGGGGCTTCCTCCTACAATGAGCAGTTCTTC. Combining the CDR3 with reference TRBV18 and TRBJ2-1 gives the whole variable domain NAGVMQNPRHLVRRRGQEARLRCSPMKGHSHVYWYRQLPEEGLKFMVYLQKENIIDESGMPKERFSAEFPKEGPSILRIQQVVRGDSAAYFCASSPIRLAGASSYNEQFFGPGTRLTVL.

The chain recombines TRBV6-2 or TRBV6-3 with TRBJ1-2; TRBD1 matches 8 bases. After removal of 2 bases from V and 3 bases from J, the junction contained 2 bases not matched to a gene. The CDR3 is made up of 14 amino acids. Germline V lookup: CDR1 MNHEY, CDR2 SVGEGT. The CDR3 protein is CASSYADRDYGYTF. The CDR3 DNA sequence: TGTGCCAGCAGTTACGCGGACAGGGACTATGGCTACACCTTC.

Worth noting for this clone: It may be a read error: a sequence one base away is much more abundant. The genes are TRBV5-4 and TRBJ2-3; the match to TRBD2 covers 10 bases. The CDR3 has 14 residues. CDR1 SGHNT and CDR2 YYREEE come from the germline V gene (reference sequence). V gave up 4 bases and J gave up 4 bases; unmatched junction bases: 3. This CDR3 reads CASSQRGGPDTQYF. In DNA, the CDR3 is TGTGCCAGCAGCCAGCGGGGGGGCCCAGATACGCAGTATTTT. Filled out from reference TRBV5-4 and TRBJ2-3, the complete variable domain reads ETGVTQSPTHLIKTRGQQVTLRCSSQSGHNTVSWYQQALGQGPQFIFQYYREEENGRGNFPPRFSGLQFPNYSSELNVNALELDDSALYLCASSQRGGPDTQYFGPGTRLTVL.

The chain combines TRBV6-5 with TRBJ2-7, with a possible D match to TRBD2 (6 bases). The CDR3 spans 14 residues. Germline CDR1 is MNHEY and CDR2 is SVGAGI. V dropped 4 bases and J dropped 6 bases, with 16 bases sitting between them. CDR3 loop: CASSSGTPYSEQYF. CDR3 bases: TGTGCCAGCAGTTCTGGGACTCCCTACTCCGAGCAGTACTTC.

This clone was detected only once. V usage is TRBV27 and J usage is TRBJ2-3; 7 bases match TRBD2. The length of the CDR3 is 16 residues. The germline V gene encodes CDR1 MNHEY and CDR2 SMNVEV (reference sequence). Trimming at V came to 2 bases and at J to 5 bases, leaving 10 bases not matched to a gene. The CDR3: CASSLSGMAGEDTQYF. CDR3 nucleotide sequence: TGTGCCAGCAGTTTAAGCGGTATGGCGGGGGAAGATACGCAGTATTTT.

The chain carries TRBV10-3 and TRBJ2-7; TRBD1 matches 9 bases. Germline V gene data show CDR1 as ENHRY and CDR2 as SYGVKD. V lost 5 bases, J lost 7 bases, and 9 bases stayed unmatched. There are 14 residues in the CDR3. Here the CDR3 reads CAISSGTGSGEQYF. CDR3 nucleotide sequence: TGTGCCATCAGTTCCGGGACAGGGTCTGGGGAGCAGTACTTC.

The chain recombines TRBV14 with TRBJ2-7; 10 bases fit TRBD1. V was pared by 5 bases and J by 3 bases, with 1 base of the junction left unmatched. Germline V gives CDR1 SGHDN, CDR2 FVKESK. The CDR3 loop spans 13 amino acids. CDR3 amino acids: CASSGTGVYEQYF. The CDR3 DNA sequence: TGTGCCAGCAGCGGGACAGGGGTCTACGAGCAGTACTTC. Full variable domain (outside the CDR3, taken from reference TRBV14 and TRBJ2-7): EAGVTQFPSHSVIEKGQTVTLRCDPISGHDNLYWYRRVMGKEIKFLLHFVKESKQDESGMPNNRFLAERTGGTYSTLKVQPAELEDSGVYFCASSGTGVYEQYFGPGTRLTVT.

This clone has only a few counts. The chain uses TRBV19 and TRBJ1-1; the D gene is possibly TRBD1 (6 bases). V shed 1 base and J shed 4 bases, with 16 bases lying between them. The CDR3 sequence is 16 residues long. CDR1 and CDR2 from the germline V gene are LNHDA and SQIVND (reference sequence). The CDR3 DNA sequence: TGTGCCAGTAGTATAGGTCAACAGGGTGGGGGCACTGAAGCTTTCTTT. It translates to CASSIGQQGGGTEAFF.

The rearrangement uses TRBV25-1 and TRBJ2-7; the match to TRBD2 covers 12 bases. In germline, CDR1 is MGHDK, CDR2 SYGVNS. The CDR3 contains 14 residues. The V gene end was trimmed by 4 bases and the J gene end by 7 bases; junction bases not matched to a gene: 5. DNA for the CDR3: TGTGCCAGCAGTGCAAGACTAGCGGGGGCTGAGCAGTACTTC. The encoded protein is CASSARLAGAEQYF.

The chain carries TRBV3-1 (or the pseudogene TRBV3-2) and TRBJ1-1, with 7 positions matching TRBD1. The ends lost 6 bases at V and 0 bases at J; junction bases unmatched: 4. The CDR3 spans 14 residues. Germline CDR1 reads LGHDT; CDR2 reads YNNKEL (reference sequence). CDR3 region: CASRGTDMNTEAFF. Written as DNA, the CDR3 is TGTGCCAGCAGGGGGACAGACATGAACACTGAAGCTTTCTTT.